This entry lists 20 T cell receptor beta chains sequenced from one sample in a study of CD8 T cells in Susac syndrome. Random hexamers were used to reverse transcribe about 0.5 to 1 ug of RNA. TCRdb ran MiXCR on the immunoSEQ multiplex PCR reads and lists one entry per CDR3 protein. The data contain a few hundred thousand distinct CDR3 sequences, just under 95% of them singletons. The specimen was CD4+ T cells from PBMCs. These TCRs come from a human donor with multiple sclerosis.

The chain uses TRBV7-3 and TRBJ1-1; D call uncertain. Germline-derived CDR1 and CDR2 are SGHTA and FQGTGA. The CDR3 contains 13 residues. V lost 5 bases and J lost 2, with 9 bases in between. The CDR3 sequence: CASSRTVNTEAFF. In DNA, the CDR3 is TGTGCCAGCAGCCGGACCGTAAACACTGAAGCTTTCTTT.

The chain carries TRBV11-1 and TRBJ1-1; D is undetermined. V was trimmed by 5 bases and J by 1 base, leaving 8 bases between them. CDR1 is SGHAT, CDR2 FQDESV, per germline (reference sequence). The CDR3 contains 13 residues. The CDR3 DNA follows: TGTGCCAGCAGCGCCCTTACGAACACTGAAGCTTTCTTT. Translating it yields CASSALTNTEAFF.

V usage is TRBV29-1 and J usage is TRBJ1-1; no clear D. V was trimmed by 8 bases and J by 10 bases, leaving 14 bases between them. Germline assignment: CDR1 SQVTM and CDR2 ANQGSEA. The length of the CDR3 is 10 residues. The CDR3 loop reads CSTRKGLAFF. The CDR3, as DNA: TGCAGCACCCGAAAAGGGTTAGCTTTCTTT.

V usage is TRBV7-9 and J usage is TRBJ1-2; 9 bases map to TRBD1. Trimming cost V 1 base and J 3 bases; bases outside gene matches: 6. Per the germline V gene, CDR1 is SEHNR and CDR2 is FQNEAQ (reference sequence). The CDR3 is 16 amino acids. The CDR3 DNA is TGTGCCAGCAGCTTAGTCTGGGGACAGGGCGACTATGGCTACACCTTC. Protein sequence: CASSLVWGQGDYGYTF.

Only one count was recorded for this clonotype. This rearrangement joins TRBV12-3 or TRBV12-4 to TRBJ1-5, with 7 bases aligning to TRBD1. The CDR3 extends over 16 amino acids. V lost 7 bases to trimming and J lost 3 bases; unmatched junction nucleotides: 12. The CDR3 region is CASTLRGTVANQPQHF. The CDR3 DNA sequence: TGTGCCAGCACCCTTAGAGGGACAGTCGCCAATCAGCCCCAGCATTTT.

The gene calls are TRBV9 and TRBJ1-1, with D perhaps matching TRBD1 (6 bases). The CDR3 is 14 amino acids. Germline-derived CDR1 and CDR2 are SGDLS and YYNGEE. Trimming left V 3 bases short and J 4 bases short, with 13 bases between. The CDR3 region is CASSDTRGATEAFF. CDR3 coding DNA: TGTGCCAGCAGCGACACTAGGGGGGCCACTGAAGCTTTCTTT.

The chain couples TRBV7-9 to TRBJ1-1; D uncertain. Germline lookup yields CDR1 SEHNR and CDR2 FQNEAQ (reference sequence). Trimming left V 1 base short and J 6 bases short, with 9 bases between. The CDR3 has 13 residues. CDR3 sequence (DNA): TGTGCCAGCAGCTTAGAGGGAGTGGCTGAAGCTTTCTTT. It specifies CASSLEGVAEAFF.

This sequence joins TRBV20-1 and TRBJ2-7, with D uncertain. This CDR3 is 11 amino acids long. Germline CDR1 is DFQATT and CDR2 is SNEGSKA (reference sequence). Trimming stripped 6 bases from V and 3 bases from J, with 9 bases between. CDR3 amino acids: CSANGIYEQYF. Here the CDR3 DNA reads TGCAGTGCCAACGGAATCTACGAGCAGTACTTC.

This sequence joins TRBV29-1 and TRBJ1-2, with 7 bases fitting TRBD1. V lost 4 bases to trimming and J lost 1 base; unmatched junction nucleotides: 6. From germline, CDR1 is SQVTM and CDR2 ANQGSEA. The length of the CDR3 is 14 residues. The CDR3 sequence: CSVGEGAYNYGYTF. DNA for the CDR3: TGCAGCGTTGGCGAGGGGGCGTATAACTATGGCTACACCTTC.

The chain employs TRBV2 and TRBJ1-2, with no clear D. This CDR3 comprises 12 residues. Trimming stripped 6 bases from V and 1 base from J, with 6 bases between. Germline values: CDR1 SNHLY, CDR2 FYNNEI. In nucleotides, the CDR3 is TGTGCCAGCAGGGCAGTTAACTATGGCTACACCTTC. This gives the protein CASRAVNYGYTF.

The chain carries TRBV3-1 and TRBJ1-2, with 9 nucleotides matching TRBD1. Germline trimming cut 4 bases from V and 8 bases from J; bases unmatched to any gene: 5. The CDR3 sequence is 13 residues long. The germline gives CDR1 LGHDT, CDR2 YNNKEL (reference sequence). CDR3 residues: CASSLRTGAGYTF. In nucleotides, the CDR3 is TGTGCCAGCAGCCTACGGACAGGGGCCGGCTACACCTTC.

The rearrangement joins TRBV2 to TRBJ2-1; no clear D gene. Germline V gene sequence: CDR1 SNHLY, CDR2 FYNNEI. V was trimmed by 4 bases and J by 9 bases, leaving 4 bases between them. The CDR3 totals 10 residues. The CDR3 DNA reads as TGTGCCAGCAGTGTCGCTGAGCAGTTCTTC. It translates to CASSVAEQFF.

The chain joins TRBV7-2 to TRBJ2-3, with D unresolved. Germline assignment: CDR1 SGHTA and CDR2 FQGNSA. This CDR3 spans 15 amino acids. Trimming took off 1 base at V and 2 bases at J, with 10 bases between the two ends. The CDR3 loop is CASSLGSAATDTQYF. The CDR3 bases are TGTGCCAGCAGCTTAGGGTCGGCAGCCACAGATACGCAGTATTTT.

The genes are TRBV29-1 and TRBJ2-3; 13 nucleotides agree with TRBD2. J was trimmed by 0 bases and V by 4 bases; bases with no gene match: 1. Germline CDR1 SQVTM, CDR2 ANQGSEA. The CDR3 runs to 15 residues. The CDR3: CSVAGLAGSTDTQYF. The CDR3 region has the DNA TGCAGCGTTGCGGGACTAGCGGGGAGCACAGATACGCAGTATTTT.

The chain has TRBV15 and TRBJ1-1; TRBD1 aligns across 7 bases. The CDR3 covers 13 residues. J lost 5 bases, V lost 5 bases, and 5 bases had no gene match. From germline, CDR1 is LNHNV and CDR2 YYDKDF (reference sequence). The CDR3 DNA follows: TGTGCCACCAGCGGACAGGCGGGGACTGAAGCTTTCTTT. It yields the protein CATSGQAGTEAFF. The whole variable domain, remainder taken from reference TRBV15 and TRBJ1-1, is DAMVIQNPRYQVTQFGKPVTLSCSQTLNHNVMYWYQQKSSQAPKLLFHYYDKDFNNEADTPDNFQSRRPNTSFCFLDIRSPGLGDTAMYLCATSGQAGTEAFFGQGTRLTVV.

The V call is TRBV20-1, the J call TRBJ1-1; D not certain. From germline, CDR1 is DFQATT and CDR2 SNEGSKA (reference sequence). This CDR3 is built from 14 residues. In DNA, the CDR3 is TGCAGCGCCATCGGGGATTCGGCTATCACTGAAGCTTTCTTT. Translation: CSAIGDSAITEAFF.

The gene calls are TRBV2 and TRBJ2-1, with a possible D match to TRBD2 (5 bases). The CDR3 is made up of 13 amino acids. Between the trimmed V and J ends, which lost 3 bases and 8 bases, there was a span of 11 bases. The germline gives CDR1 SNHLY, CDR2 FYNNEI. The CDR3 sequence: CASSEAGNDEQFF. CDR3 in DNA: TGTGCCAGCAGTGAGGCCGGGAACGATGAGCAGTTCTTC.

The chain has TRBV30 and TRBJ1-2; D may be TRBD1 (5 bases). Germline V CDR1 and CDR2: GTSNPN, SVGIG (reference sequence). The CDR3 is 15 amino acids. Trimming cost V 2 bases and J 3 bases, with 16 bases left between them. CDR3 amino acids: CAWSSGRSSYYGYTF. CDR3 DNA: TGTGCCTGGAGTTCGGGACGCAGCTCTTACTATGGCTACACCTTC.

V usage is TRBV4-2 and J usage is TRBJ1-2, with 7 bases that match TRBD1. Germline CDR1 is LGHNA and CDR2 is YNFKEQ. CDR3 length equals 15 residues. J was trimmed by 2 bases and V by 1 base; bases with no gene match: 4. CDR3 sequence (DNA): TGTGCCAGCAGCCAAGGACAGGGCGGCAACTATGGCTACACCTTC. This encodes CASSQGQGGNYGYTF.

V gene TRBV7-9 combines with J gene TRBJ1-1; D is ambiguous. Germline V gene lookup returns CDR1 SEHNR and CDR2 FQNEAQ (reference sequence). V was trimmed by 6 bases and J by 6 bases, leaving 11 bases between them. This CDR3 region has 12 residues. The CDR3 bases are TGTGCCAGCAGGAGTTTAGGGTCTGAAGCTTTCTTT. The encoded protein is CASRSLGSEAFF. Full variable domain (remainder filled in from reference TRBV7-9 and TRBJ1-1): DTGVSQNPRHKITKRGQNVTFRCDPISEHNRLYWYRQTLGQGPEFLTYFQNEAQLEKSRLLSDRFSAERPKGSFSTLEIQRTEQGDSAMYLCASRSLGSEAFFGQGTRLTVV.